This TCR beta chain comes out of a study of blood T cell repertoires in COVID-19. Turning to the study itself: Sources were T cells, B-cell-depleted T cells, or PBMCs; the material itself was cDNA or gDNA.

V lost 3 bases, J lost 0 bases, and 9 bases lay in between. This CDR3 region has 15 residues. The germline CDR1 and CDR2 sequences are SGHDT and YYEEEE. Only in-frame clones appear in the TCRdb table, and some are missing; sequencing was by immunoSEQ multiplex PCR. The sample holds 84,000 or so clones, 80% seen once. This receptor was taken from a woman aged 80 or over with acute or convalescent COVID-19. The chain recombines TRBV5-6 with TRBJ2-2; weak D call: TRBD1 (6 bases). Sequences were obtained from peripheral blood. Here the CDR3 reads CASSWRTANTGELFF. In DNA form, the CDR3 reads TGTGCCAGCAGCTGGCGGACAGCGAACACCGGGGAGCTGTTTTTT.